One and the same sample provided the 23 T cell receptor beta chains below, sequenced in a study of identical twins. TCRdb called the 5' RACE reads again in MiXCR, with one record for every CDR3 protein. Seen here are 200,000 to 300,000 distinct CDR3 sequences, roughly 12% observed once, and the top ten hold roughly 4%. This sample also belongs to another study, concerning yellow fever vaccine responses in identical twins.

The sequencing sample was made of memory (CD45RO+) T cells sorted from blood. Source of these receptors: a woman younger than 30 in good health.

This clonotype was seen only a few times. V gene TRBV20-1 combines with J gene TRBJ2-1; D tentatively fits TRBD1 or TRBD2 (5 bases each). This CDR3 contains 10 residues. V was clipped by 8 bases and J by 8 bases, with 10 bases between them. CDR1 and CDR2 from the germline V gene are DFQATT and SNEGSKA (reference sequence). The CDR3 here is CSPRGDEQFF. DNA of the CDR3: TGCAGTCCCCGGGGCGATGAGCAGTTCTTC.

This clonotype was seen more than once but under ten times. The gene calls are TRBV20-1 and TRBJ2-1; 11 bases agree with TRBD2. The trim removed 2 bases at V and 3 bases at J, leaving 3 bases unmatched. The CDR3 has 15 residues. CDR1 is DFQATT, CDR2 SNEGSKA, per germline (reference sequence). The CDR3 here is CSARPLAGVYNEQFF. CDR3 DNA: TGCAGTGCTAGACCACTAGCGGGGGTCTACAATGAGCAGTTCTTC.

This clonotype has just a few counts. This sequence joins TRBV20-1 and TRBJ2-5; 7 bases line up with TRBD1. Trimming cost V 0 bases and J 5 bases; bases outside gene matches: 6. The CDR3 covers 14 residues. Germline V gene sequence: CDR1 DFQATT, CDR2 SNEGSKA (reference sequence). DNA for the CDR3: TGCAGTGCTAGAGAGACAGGGTATGATGAGACCCAGTACTTC. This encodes CSARETGYDETQYF.

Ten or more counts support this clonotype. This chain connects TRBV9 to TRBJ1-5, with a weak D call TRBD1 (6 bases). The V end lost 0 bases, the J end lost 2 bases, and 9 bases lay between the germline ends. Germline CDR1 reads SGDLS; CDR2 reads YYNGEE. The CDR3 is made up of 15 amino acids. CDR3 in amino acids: CASSVASGGNQPQHF. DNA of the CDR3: TGTGCCAGCAGCGTAGCCTCAGGGGGCAATCAGCCCCAGCATTTT.

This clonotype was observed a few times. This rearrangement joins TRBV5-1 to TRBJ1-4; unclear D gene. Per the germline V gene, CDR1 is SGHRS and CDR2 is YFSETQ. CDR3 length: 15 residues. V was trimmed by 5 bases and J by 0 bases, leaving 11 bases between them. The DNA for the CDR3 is TGCGCCAGCAGTAGAGGGTTTGCAACTAATGAAAAACTGTTTTTT. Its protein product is CASSRGFATNEKLFF.

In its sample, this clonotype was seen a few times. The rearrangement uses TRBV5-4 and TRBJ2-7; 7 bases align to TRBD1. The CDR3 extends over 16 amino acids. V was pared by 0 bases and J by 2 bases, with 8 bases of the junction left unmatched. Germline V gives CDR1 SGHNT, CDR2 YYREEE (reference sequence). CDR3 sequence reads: CASSLGGTARPYEQYF. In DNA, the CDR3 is TGTGCCAGCAGCTTGGGTGGGACAGCCCGACCCTACGAGCAGTACTTC.

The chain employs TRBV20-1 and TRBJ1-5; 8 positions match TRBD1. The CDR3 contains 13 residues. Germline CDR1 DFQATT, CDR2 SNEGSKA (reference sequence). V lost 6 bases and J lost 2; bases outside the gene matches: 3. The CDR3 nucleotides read TGCAGTGCAAAACAGGGGGGCAATCAGCCCCAGCATTTT. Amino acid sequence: CSAKQGGNQPQHF.

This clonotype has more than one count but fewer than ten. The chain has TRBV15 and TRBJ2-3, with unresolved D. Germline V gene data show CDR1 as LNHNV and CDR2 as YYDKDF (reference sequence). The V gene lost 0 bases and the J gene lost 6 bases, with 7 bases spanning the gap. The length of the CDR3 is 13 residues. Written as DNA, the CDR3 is TGTGCCACCAGCAGAGATAAAGGCGATACGCAGTATTTT. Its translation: CATSRDKGDTQYF. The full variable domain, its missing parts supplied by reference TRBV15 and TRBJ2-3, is DAMVIQNPRYQVTQFGKPVTLSCSQTLNHNVMYWYQQKSSQAPKLLFHYYDKDFNNEADTPDNFQSRRPNTSFCFLDIRSPGLGDTAMYLCATSRDKGDTQYFGPGTRLTVL.

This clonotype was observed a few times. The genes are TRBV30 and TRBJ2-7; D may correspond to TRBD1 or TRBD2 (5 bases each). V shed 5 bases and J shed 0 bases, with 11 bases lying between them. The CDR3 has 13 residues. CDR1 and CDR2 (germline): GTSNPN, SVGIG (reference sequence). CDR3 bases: TGTGCCTGGCGACCGGGGCCCTCCTACGAGCAGTACTTC. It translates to CAWRPGPSYEQYF.

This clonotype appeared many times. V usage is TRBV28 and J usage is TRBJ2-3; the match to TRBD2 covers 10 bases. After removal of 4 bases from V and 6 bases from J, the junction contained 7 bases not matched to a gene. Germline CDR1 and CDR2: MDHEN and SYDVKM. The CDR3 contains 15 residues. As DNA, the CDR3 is TGTGCCAGCAGTTCTAGCGGGAGTCACCATGATACGCAGTATTTT. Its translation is CASSSSGSHHDTQYF.

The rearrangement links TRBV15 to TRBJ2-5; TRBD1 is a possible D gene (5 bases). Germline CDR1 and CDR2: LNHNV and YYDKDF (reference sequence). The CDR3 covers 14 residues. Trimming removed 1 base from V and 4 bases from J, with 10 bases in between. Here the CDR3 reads CATSRVARGETQYF. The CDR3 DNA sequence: TGTGCCACCAGCAGAGTGGCAAGGGGAGAGACCCAGTACTTC.

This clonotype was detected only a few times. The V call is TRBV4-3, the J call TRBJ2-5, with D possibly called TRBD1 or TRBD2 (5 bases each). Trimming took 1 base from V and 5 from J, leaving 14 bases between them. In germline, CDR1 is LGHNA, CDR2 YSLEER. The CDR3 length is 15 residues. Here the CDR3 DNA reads TGCGCCAGCAGCCAAGTCGAGGGGACGGGGGAGACCCAGTACTTC. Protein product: CASSQVEGTGETQYF.

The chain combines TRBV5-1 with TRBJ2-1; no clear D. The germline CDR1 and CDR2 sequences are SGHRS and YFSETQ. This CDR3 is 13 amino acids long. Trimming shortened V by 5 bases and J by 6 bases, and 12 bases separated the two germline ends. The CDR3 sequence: CASSLYEGNEQFF. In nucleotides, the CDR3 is TGCGCCAGCAGTCTTTACGAAGGCAATGAGCAGTTCTTC.

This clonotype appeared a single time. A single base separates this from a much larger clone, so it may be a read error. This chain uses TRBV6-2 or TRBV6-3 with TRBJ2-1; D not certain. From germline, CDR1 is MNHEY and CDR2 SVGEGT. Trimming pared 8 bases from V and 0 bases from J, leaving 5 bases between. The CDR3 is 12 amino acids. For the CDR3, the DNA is TGTGCCAGCTGGGTCTCCTACAATGAGCAGTTCTTC. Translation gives CASWVSYNEQFF.

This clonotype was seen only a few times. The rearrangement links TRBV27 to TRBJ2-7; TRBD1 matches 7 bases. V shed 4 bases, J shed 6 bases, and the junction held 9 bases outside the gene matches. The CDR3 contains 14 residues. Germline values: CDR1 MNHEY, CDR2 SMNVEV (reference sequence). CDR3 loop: CASSSAYRGGEQYF. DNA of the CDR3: TGTGCCAGCAGTTCGGCTTACAGGGGTGGCGAGCAGTACTTC.

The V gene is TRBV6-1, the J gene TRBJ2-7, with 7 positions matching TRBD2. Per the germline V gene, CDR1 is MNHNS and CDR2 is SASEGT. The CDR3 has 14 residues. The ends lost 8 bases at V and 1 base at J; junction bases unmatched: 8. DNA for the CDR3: TGTGCCAGCTCTTCGAGCGGGGCATCCTACGAGCAGTACTTC. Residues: CASSSSGASYEQYF.

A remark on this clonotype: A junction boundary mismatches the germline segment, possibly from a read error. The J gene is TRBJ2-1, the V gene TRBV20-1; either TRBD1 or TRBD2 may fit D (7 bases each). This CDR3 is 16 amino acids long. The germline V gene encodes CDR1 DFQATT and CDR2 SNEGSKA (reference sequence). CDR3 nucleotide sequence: TGCTGTGCTAGCCTACAGGGGACTAAAATCGACAATGAGCAGTTCTTC. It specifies CCASLQGTKIDNEQFF.

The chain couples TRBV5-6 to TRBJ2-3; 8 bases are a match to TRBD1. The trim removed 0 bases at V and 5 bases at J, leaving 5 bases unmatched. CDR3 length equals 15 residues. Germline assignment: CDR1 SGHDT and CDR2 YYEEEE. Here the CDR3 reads CASSLAGRGQDTQYF. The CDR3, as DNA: TGTGCCAGCAGCTTGGCCGGCAGGGGGCAAGATACGCAGTATTTT. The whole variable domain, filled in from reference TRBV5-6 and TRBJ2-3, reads DAGVTQSPTHLIKTRGQQVTLRCSPKSGHDTVSWYQQALGQGPQFIFQYYEEEERQRGNFPDRFSGHQFPNYSSELNVNALLLGDSALYLCASSLAGRGQDTQYFGPGTRLTVL.

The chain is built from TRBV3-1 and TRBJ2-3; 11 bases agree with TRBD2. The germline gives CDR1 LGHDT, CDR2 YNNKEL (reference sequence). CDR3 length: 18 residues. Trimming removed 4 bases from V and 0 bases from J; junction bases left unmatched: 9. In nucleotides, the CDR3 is TGTGCCAGCAGCCGAAGTGCACTAGCGGGGGCCAGCACAGATACGCAGTATTTT. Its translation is CASSRSALAGASTDTQYF.

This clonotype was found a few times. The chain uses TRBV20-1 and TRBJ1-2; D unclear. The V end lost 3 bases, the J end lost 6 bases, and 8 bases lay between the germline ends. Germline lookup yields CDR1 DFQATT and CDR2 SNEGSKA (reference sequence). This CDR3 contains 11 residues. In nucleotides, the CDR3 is TGCAGTGCTAGGACGGTTAATGGCTACACCTTC. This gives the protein CSARTVNGYTF.

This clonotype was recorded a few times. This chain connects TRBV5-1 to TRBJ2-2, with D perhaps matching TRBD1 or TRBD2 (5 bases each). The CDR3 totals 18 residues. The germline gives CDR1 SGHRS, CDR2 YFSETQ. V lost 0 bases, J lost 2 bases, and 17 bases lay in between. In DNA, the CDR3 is TGCGCCAGCAGCTTGGACCGGGACCCAGGAGGCAACACCGGGGAGCTGTTTTTT. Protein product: CASSLDRDPGGNTGELFF.

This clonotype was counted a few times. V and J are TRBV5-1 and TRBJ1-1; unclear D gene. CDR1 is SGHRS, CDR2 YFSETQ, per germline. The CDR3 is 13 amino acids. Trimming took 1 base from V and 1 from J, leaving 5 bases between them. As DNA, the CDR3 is TGCGCCAGCAGCTTGATGGAGAACACTGAAGCTTTCTTT. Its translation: CASSLMENTEAFF.

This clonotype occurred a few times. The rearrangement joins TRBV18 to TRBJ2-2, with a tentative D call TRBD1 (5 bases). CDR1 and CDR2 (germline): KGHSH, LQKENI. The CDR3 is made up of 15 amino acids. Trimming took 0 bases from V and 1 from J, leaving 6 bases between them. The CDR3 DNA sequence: TGTGCCAGCTCACCACCGGGGCAGAACACCGGGGAGCTGTTTTTT. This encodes CASSPPGQNTGELFF.